What follows are 2 T cell receptor beta chains derived from one specimen sequenced in a study of shared clonotypes between healthy human individuals. Naive CD8 populations comprised CD45RO-negative cells positively selected for CCR7, excluding terminally differentiated effector memory CD45RA+ cells. The repertoire was sequenced with immunoSEQ multiplex PCR; TCRdb's copy has only in-frame clones and lacks some. This repertoire shows hundreds of thousands of clones, roughly 95% found once; its top ten account for about 0.11%. Sequenced sample: naive CD8+ T cells sorted from blood. Receptors originate from a woman under 40 in good health.

The gene calls are TRBV19 and TRBJ1-5; possibly TRBD1 for D (6 bases). Between the trimmed V and J ends, which lost 5 bases and 6 bases, there was a span of 11 bases. Germline V gives CDR1 LNHDA, CDR2 SQIVND (reference sequence). CDR3 length: 13 residues. The CDR3 is CASSVQGTQPQHF. The DNA of the CDR3 is TGTGCCAGTAGTGTACAGGGAACTCAGCCCCAGCATTTT. The variable domain in full, completed from reference TRBV19 and TRBJ1-5, reads DGGITQSPKYLFRKEGQNVTLSCEQNLNHDAMYWYRQDPGQGLRLIYYSQIVNDFQKGDIAEGYSVSREKKESFPLTVTSAQKNPTAFYLCASSVQGTQPQHFGDGTRLSIL.

The chain has TRBV28 and TRBJ2-1; the match to TRBD2 covers 12 bases. This CDR3 is built from 15 residues. Germline CDR1 reads MDHEN; CDR2 reads SYDVKM. Germline trimming cut 3 bases from V and 6 bases from J; bases unmatched to any gene: 3. The CDR3 DNA reads TGTGCCAGCAGTTTGGAACTAGCGGGAGGCAATGAGCAGTTCTTC. Protein: CASSLELAGGNEQFF.